Presented here are 30 T cell receptor beta chains from one specimen sequenced in a study of T cell responses to AZD1222 COVID-19 vaccine. Clones were read by immunoSEQ multiplex PCR, and TCRdb kept only the in-frame ones, dropping some. The sample contains 65,000 to 95,000 clones, about 90% of which appear only once. The input for sequencing was peripheral blood, taken on day 0 of MenACWY control vaccination. Receptors originate from an adult in good health.

The J gene is TRBJ1-6, the V gene TRBV28; weak D call: TRBD1 (6 bases). The germline V gene encodes CDR1 MDHEN and CDR2 SYDVKM. The CDR3 contains 16 residues. The V end was cut by 4 bases, the J end by 3 bases, with 13 bases between. CDR3 residues: CASSSITDSYNSPLHF. DNA for the CDR3: TGTGCCAGCAGTTCTATTACGGACAGCTATAATTCACCCCTCCACTTT.

In this sample, this clone is medium-sized (0.01 to 0.1%). V is TRBV24-1 and J is TRBJ2-5; 10 nucleotides agree with TRBD2. With V trimmed by 3 bases and J by 5 bases, 11 bases remained unmatched. The CDR3 runs to 17 residues. The germline V gene has CDR1 KGHDR and CDR2 SFDVKD. CDR3 protein: CATSDLSSGGHRETQYF. CDR3 in DNA: TGTGCCACCAGTGATCTTTCTAGCGGGGGCCACCGGGAGACCCAGTACTTC.

The chain carries TRBV18 and TRBJ2-7, with TRBD1 identical over 9 bases. Germline V lookup: CDR1 KGHSH, CDR2 LQKENI. The CDR3 consists of 15 residues. J was trimmed by 6 bases and V by 5 bases; bases with no gene match: 11. The CDR3 sequence: CASSTWTGDRGEQYF. For the CDR3, the DNA is TGTGCCAGCTCAACCTGGACAGGGGATCGCGGCGAGCAGTACTTC.

The sample holds one count of this clone. The chain couples TRBV19 to TRBJ1-4; D ambiguous. The ends were cut back, 7 bases at V and 0 bases at J, with 12 bases in the middle. Germline lookup yields CDR1 LNHDA and CDR2 SQIVND (reference sequence). The CDR3 loop spans 15 amino acids. CDR3 nucleotide sequence: TGTGCCAGTAATGGGAGAGGCGCAACTAATGAAAAACTGTTTTTT. This translates into CASNGRGATNEKLFF.

J is TRBJ2-7 and V is TRBV24-1, with D maybe TRBD1 (6 bases). CDR1 and CDR2 from the germline V gene are KGHDR and SFDVKD. CDR3 length: 13 amino acids. Trimming pared 5 bases from V and 4 bases from J, leaving 11 bases between. The CDR3 region has the DNA TGTGCCACCAGTGCTACGACAGGTTACGAGCAGTACTTC. Translation gives CATSATTGYEQYF.

The chain combines TRBV5-1 with TRBJ2-7; D is possibly TRBD2 (6 bases). CDR3 length equals 14 residues. V shed 4 bases and J shed 3 bases, with 14 bases lying between them. CDR1 is SGHRS and CDR2 is YFSETQ in the germline V gene. CDR3 nucleotides: TGCGCCAGCAGCGAAAGCGGGCCCCTCTACGAGCAGTACTTC. This gives the protein CASSESGPLYEQYF.

V gene TRBV19 combines with J gene TRBJ2-1; 7 bases align to TRBD1. Germline trimming cut 4 bases from V and 7 bases from J; bases unmatched to any gene: 16. The germline CDR1 and CDR2 sequences are LNHDA and SQIVND (reference sequence). This CDR3 is built from 17 residues. CDR3 sequence (DNA): TGTGCCAGTAGTAAAACCTCTACGACAGGGATAGGGAATGAGCAGTTCTTC. Translating gives CASSKTSTTGIGNEQFF.

The J gene is TRBJ2-1, the V gene TRBV6-1; TRBD2 aligns across 8 bases. Trimming cost V 2 bases and J 0 bases; bases outside gene matches: 0. The CDR3 runs 15 residues. Germline CDR1 and CDR2: MNHNS and SASEGT. CDR3 nucleotide sequence: TGTGCCAGCAGTGAACTAGCGGGCTCCTACAATGAGCAGTTCTTC. Translating it yields CASSELAGSYNEQFF.

J is TRBJ1-6 and V is TRBV9, with TRBD1 identical over 7 bases. Germline lookup yields CDR1 SGDLS and CDR2 YYNGEE. This CDR3 comprises 16 residues. Trimming took 1 base from V and 7 from J; bases not matched to a gene: 8. The CDR3 DNA reads TGTGCCAGCAGCGTATTAGCCCAGGGGGGAAATTCACCCCTCCACTTT. Protein: CASSVLAQGGNSPLHF.

The rearrangement uses TRBV6-2 or TRBV6-3 and TRBJ2-7; D remains unclear. The CDR3 covers 12 residues. The V end was cut by 5 bases, the J end by 2 bases, with 7 bases between. Germline-derived CDR1 and CDR2 are MNHEY and SVGEGT. The chain's CDR3 is CASSRLTYEQYF. The CDR3 DNA is TGTGCCAGCAGTCGGTTAACCTACGAGCAGTACTTC.

The chain is built from TRBV29-1 and TRBJ2-3; D not certain. Germline V lookup: CDR1 SQVTM, CDR2 ANQGSEA. The CDR3 is 13 amino acids. V was cut by 0 bases and J by 8 bases, with 12 bases left in between. CDR3 amino acids: CSVEEAAGGTQYF. CDR3 sequence (DNA): TGCAGCGTTGAAGAGGCCGCAGGCGGTACGCAGTATTTT.

The rearrangement uses TRBV5-4 and TRBJ2-7, with TRBD2 identical over 10 bases. V shed 3 bases, J shed 3 bases, and the junction held 6 bases outside the gene matches. The CDR3 runs 15 residues. Germline V gene lookup returns CDR1 SGHNT and CDR2 YYREEE (reference sequence). The CDR3 sequence is CASSSTSGTGYEQYF. Here the CDR3 DNA reads TGTGCCAGCAGCTCCACTAGCGGGACGGGCTACGAGCAGTACTTC.

The rearrangement links TRBV27 to TRBJ2-6; no firm D call. Trimming removed 5 bases from V and 0 bases from J, with 23 bases in between. This CDR3 comprises 20 residues. The germline V gene encodes CDR1 MNHEY and CDR2 SMNVEV (reference sequence). For the CDR3, the DNA is TGTGCCAGCAGTCCCCCCCCCGGTTTTGGCCGCGGCTCTGGGGCCAACGTCCTGACTTTC. This sequence encodes CASSPPPGFGRGSGANVLTF.

This clone was picked up a small number of times. The chain is built from TRBV2 and TRBJ2-1; 9 bases line up with TRBD2. Losses at the gene ends were 6 bases for V and 1 base for J; bases not matched to a gene: 16. The CDR3 totals 19 residues. Germline-derived CDR1 and CDR2 are SNHLY and FYNNEI. CDR3 in DNA: TGTGCCAGCAGACCCTACTCTGGGGCGGGGGGGCGATCCTACAATGAGCAGTTCTTC. Protein product: CASRPYSGAGGRSYNEQFF.

The CDR3 sequence is CASSEYGGNTEAFF. For the CDR3, the DNA is TGTGCCAGCAGTGAATACGGGGGGAACACTGAAGCTTTCTTT. J is TRBJ1-1 and V is TRBV6-1, with D possibly TRBD1 on 5 matching bases. This CDR3 region has 14 residues. Looked up from germline, CDR1 is MNHNS and CDR2 is SASEGT. V was shortened by 2 bases and J by 1 base, with 8 bases between the two germline ends.

This chain joins TRBV6-5 and TRBJ1-1; the match to TRBD1 covers 7 bases. The CDR3 is 12 amino acids. Germline V CDR1 and CDR2: MNHEY, SVGAGI. J gave up 4 bases and V 8 bases, and 4 bases lay outside the gene matches. The CDR3 spells CASGRQGTEAFF. The CDR3, as DNA: TGTGCCAGCGGTCGACAGGGCACTGAAGCTTTCTTT.

The chain combines TRBV5-1 with TRBJ2-1, with 10 positions matching TRBD2. Trimming removed 4 bases from V and 8 bases from J; junction bases left unmatched: 9. Germline values: CDR1 SGHRS, CDR2 YFSETQ. The CDR3 has 15 residues. The CDR3 reads CASSVSGRAAYEQFF. CDR3 sequence (DNA): TGCGCCAGCAGCGTAAGCGGGAGGGCCGCGTATGAGCAGTTCTTC. The full variable domain, with the rest looked up from reference TRBV5-1 and TRBJ2-1, is KAGVTQTPRYLIKTRGQQVTLSCSPISGHRSVSWYQQTPGQGLQFLFEYFSETQRNKGNFPGRFSGRQFSNSRSEMNVSTLELGDSALYLCASSVSGRAAYEQFFGPGTRLTVL.

The V call is TRBV28, the J call TRBJ2-3; TRBD2 matches 9 bases. The CDR3 totals 14 residues. The V gene's germline CDR1 is MDHEN and CDR2 SYDVKM. After removal of 6 bases from V and 6 bases from J, the junction contained 7 bases not matched to a gene. CDR3 DNA: TGTGCCAGCAGGGCGGGGGGGCAGGTGGATACGCAGTATTTT. Its translation is CASRAGGQVDTQYF.

CDR3 amino acids: CASSRETGRAYEQYF. CDR3 coding DNA: TGCGCCAGCAGCAGGGAGACAGGGAGAGCCTACGAGCAGTACTTC. The chain is built from TRBV5-1 and TRBJ2-7; 7 positions match TRBD1. Trimming removed 4 bases from V and 2 bases from J; junction bases left unmatched: 9. The CDR3 consists of 15 residues. Per the germline V gene, CDR1 is SGHRS and CDR2 is YFSETQ.

The CDR3 region has the DNA TGCAGCGTTGCAGGGGTTAACCAGCCCCAGCATTTT. Translating it yields CSVAGVNQPQHF. This chain joins TRBV29-1 and TRBJ1-5, with TRBD1 as a possible D gene (6 bases). The CDR3 runs 12 residues. V was pared by 4 bases and J by 7 bases, with 11 bases between. Germline V lookup: CDR1 SQVTM, CDR2 ANQGSEA.

In its sample, this clone was seen once. The chain uses TRBV4-3 and TRBJ1-3; D is possibly TRBD1 (6 bases). Trimming took 9 bases from V and 2 from J, leaving 23 bases between them. The germline V gene encodes CDR1 LGHNA and CDR2 YSLEER. This CDR3 contains 17 residues. The CDR3 region is CARSDWWGGRAGNTIYF. CDR3 nucleotide sequence: TGCGCCAGGAGTGACTGGTGGGGGGGGCGCGCTGGAAACACCATATATTTT.

The V and J genes are TRBV6-5 and TRBJ1-2, with a possible D match to TRBD1 (5 bases). This CDR3 spans 16 amino acids. The germline V and J ends were trimmed by 0 bases and 7 bases, with 18 bases remaining between them. From germline, CDR1 is MNHEY and CDR2 SVGAGI. Here the CDR3 reads CASSYSGTVGGGGYTF. In nucleotides, the CDR3 is TGTGCCAGCAGTTACTCGGGCACTGTCGGGGGTGGTGGCTACACCTTC.

This rearrangement joins TRBV5-1 to TRBJ2-5; tentatively, D is TRBD1 (5 bases). The CDR3 contains 13 residues. In germline, CDR1 is SGHRS, CDR2 YFSETQ. V was shortened by 1 base and J by 3 bases, with 7 bases between the two germline ends. The CDR3 spells CASSLLGEETQYF. CDR3 sequence (DNA): TGCGCCAGCAGCTTGCTAGGGGAAGAGACCCAGTACTTC.

This chain joins TRBV5-1 and TRBJ1-3, with TRBD1 matching 10 bases. V gave up 8 bases and J gave up 4 bases; unmatched junction bases: 6. The CDR3 spans 14 residues. The germline V gene encodes CDR1 SGHRS and CDR2 YFSETQ. The CDR3 region is CASRTGGSGNTIYF. The CDR3 nucleotides are TGCGCCAGTCGGACAGGGGGATCGGGAAACACCATATATTTT.

The V and J genes are TRBV30 and TRBJ1-2; maybe TRBD1 (5 bases). The CDR3 covers 11 residues. V was shortened by 4 bases and J by 2 bases, with 5 bases between the two germline ends. Looked up from germline, CDR1 is GTSNPN and CDR2 is SVGIG (reference sequence). The CDR3 region is CAWTGNYGYTF. The CDR3 coding sequence is TGTGCCTGGACAGGGAACTATGGCTACACCTTC. Variable domain in full (rest from reference TRBV30 and TRBJ1-2): SQTIHQWPATLVQPVGSPLSLECTVEGTSNPNLYWYRQAAGRGLQLLFYSVGIGQISSEVPQNLSASRPQDRQFILSSKKLLLSDSGFYLCAWTGNYGYTFGSGTRLTVV.

The chain has TRBV27 and TRBJ1-2, with D possibly being TRBD1 (6 bases). From germline, CDR1 is MNHEY and CDR2 SMNVEV (reference sequence). The CDR3 has 17 amino acids. V gave up 5 bases and J gave up 7 bases, with 26 bases separating them. For the CDR3, the DNA is TGTGCCAGCAGTCCGGGGACACGTTTGGTCGATGGCTTTGGCTACACCTTC. Protein: CASSPGTRLVDGFGYTF.

This chain uses TRBV7-2 with TRBJ2-1; weak D call: TRBD2 (5 bases). There are 14 residues in the CDR3. Germline V lookup: CDR1 SGHTA, CDR2 FQGNSA. V was shortened by 6 bases and J by 8 bases, with 17 bases between the two germline ends. CDR3 in amino acids: CASRIGGAHDEQFF. The CDR3 nucleotides read TGTGCCAGCAGGATAGGAGGAGCGCACGATGAGCAGTTCTTC.

The chain couples TRBV28 to TRBJ2-2; tentatively, D is TRBD1 (6 bases). This CDR3 region has 14 residues. Germline-derived CDR1 and CDR2 are MDHEN and SYDVKM. Trimming removed 7 bases from V and 5 bases from J, with 14 bases in between. The CDR3, as DNA: TGTGCCAGCATTGACGGGACACAGACCGGGGAGCTGTTTTTT. This gives the protein CASIDGTQTGELFF.

This chain links TRBV11-2 with TRBJ2-1; possibly TRBD1 for D (5 bases). From germline, CDR1 is SGHAT and CDR2 FQNNGV. CDR3 length: 17 amino acids. The germline V and J ends were trimmed by 5 bases and 0 bases, with 17 bases remaining between them. The CDR3 sequence: CASSPAPTVTSYNEQFF. CDR3 coding DNA: TGTGCCAGCAGCCCCGCCCCGACAGTAACCTCCTACAATGAGCAGTTCTTC.

This chain links TRBV6-4 with TRBJ2-3, with D perhaps being TRBD1 or TRBD2 (5 bases each). CDR1 MRHNA and CDR2 SNTAGT come from the germline V gene. V was clipped by 0 bases and J by 2 bases, with 12 bases between them. The CDR3 is made up of 16 amino acids. In nucleotides, the CDR3 is TGTGCCAGCAGTGACTCAGCAGGGACGGCCACAGATACGCAGTATTTT. Translation gives CASSDSAGTATDTQYF.